This T cell receptor beta chain was sequenced in a study of cytotoxic CD8 clonotypes in ibrutinib-treated CLL. Findings and limits, study-wide: Clonality was higher at ibrutinib response and returned toward baseline at progression.

The CDR3 runs to 12 residues. Per the germline V gene, CDR1 is SSHAT and CDR2 is FNYEAQ (reference sequence). The V end lost 3 bases, the J end lost 12 bases, and 9 bases lay between the germline ends. On this clone: Its antigen is still unknown.

Deep sequencing aimed at 1 in 200,000 to 1 in 1 million T cells' resolution. Sequencing was performed with immunoSEQ multiplex PCR; in TCRdb, only in-frame clones are kept and a portion is missing. Of tens of thousands of clones listed, about 72% are singletons. The clonotype originates from a human donor with chronic lymphocytic leukemia. V gene TRBV7-7 combines with J gene TRBJ1-6; D remains ambiguous. Source: PBMCs, taken after 24 months of ibrutinib treatment. The CDR3 sequence is CASSFKEGPLHF. DNA of the CDR3: TGTGCCAGCAGCTTTAAGGAAGGACCCCTCCACTTT.